This TCR beta chain was identified in a study of OX40 agonist ivuxolimab in advanced cancers. About the research overall: Of mixed ages from about 20 to 80 and averaging approximately 60 years, the group was 65% to 85% male.

The CDR3 covers 15 residues. Trimming removed 6 bases from V and 8 bases from J; junction bases left unmatched: 8. Germline CDR1 reads MNHNS; CDR2 reads SASEGT. In the case of this clone: Its antigen is undetermined.

Here immunoSEQ multiplex PCR was the method, and the copy in TCRdb shows in-frame clones only, minus some. The table has about 99,000 clones, roughly nine tenths seen once; the top ten hold about 0.31%. Study outcomes and limitations: At 0.1-3.0 mg/kg, partial responders had clonal expansion among the lowest observed.

This sequence joins TRBV6-1 and TRBJ2-1, with TRBD2 matching over 12 bases. The sample here was CD4+ or CD8+ T cells sorted from blood, taken in a trial of the OX40 agonist ivuxolimab. This clonotype was obtained from an adult with an advanced solid tumor such as melanoma, head and neck, liver or kidney cancer. The CDR3 DNA is TGTGCCAGCAGATATCTAGCGGGAGGGATGTATGAGCAGTTCTTC. Residues: CASRYLAGGMYEQFF.